Listed here is a single TCR beta chain. What it binds is not known. The primer mix had 52 TRBV and 13 TRBJ primers. Data came from immunoSEQ multiplex PCR; TCRdb stores just in-frame clones and leaves some out. The sample contains over 20,000 clones, 80% to 95% of which appear only once. Autoimmunity was present in every CD3G-deficient patient, worse in two. Patients aged 2 to 39 years had fewer naive T cells. The sample comes from a study of regulatory T cells. Study-wide points: Control CD8+ cells showed a nonsignificant trend toward higher Shannon entropy than patient CD8+ cells. Patient repertoires had restricted TRB V-J pairs and skewed V and J usage, most in Tregs.

V dropped 9 bases and J dropped 6 bases, with 15 bases sitting between them. The CDR3 sequence is 13 residues long. Germline assignment: CDR1 LNHDA and CDR2 SQIVND (reference sequence). The sequencing input was CD8+ T cells sorted from blood. The V and J genes are TRBV19 and TRBJ2-4; D tentatively reads TRBD1 or TRBD2 (5 bases each). The sequence came from a child aged 2-15 years with CD3G deficiency. This chain's CDR3 is CASSERGANIQYF. The CDR3 DNA is TGTGCCAGCTCCGAACGAGGGGCAAACATTCAGTACTTC.